The 10 T cell receptor beta chains presented below share a single source sample, sequenced in a study of blood T cell repertoires in COVID-19. Some clones are missing from TCRdb's copy, which holds only in-frame ones; the method was immunoSEQ multiplex PCR. Here the sample spans 150,000 to 200,000 clones, roughly 89% being singletons. What was sequenced was PBMCs or T cells enriched from blood (not recorded which). Receptors originate from a woman between 40 and 55 years old with acute COVID-19.

The chain links TRBV7-9 to TRBJ2-2; 8 bases agree with TRBD1. Per germline, CDR1 SEHNR and CDR2 FQNEAQ (reference sequence). The J segment lost 6 bases and the V segment lost 5 bases, leaving 5 bases of the junction unmatched. The CDR3 has 14 residues. The CDR3 bases are TGTGCCAGCAGCGGACAGGGCTCCCCCGGGGAGCTGTTTTTT. Protein product: CASSGQGSPGELFF.

Turning to this clone: Other DNA sequences within the sample encode an identical CDR3. This chain links TRBV28 with TRBJ2-3; a possible D gene is TRBD2 (6 bases). The CDR3 runs 12 residues. Trimming stripped 6 bases from V and 6 bases from J, with 10 bases between. CDR1 and CDR2 from the germline V gene are MDHEN and SYDVKM. The CDR3 reads CASSPGGDTQYF. The DNA of the CDR3 is TGTGCCAGCAGCCCCGGGGGTGATACGCAGTATTTT.

The chain is built from TRBV9 and TRBJ1-6; D remains unclear. Germline-derived CDR1 and CDR2 are SGDLS and YYNGEE. V was cut by 2 bases and J by 8 bases, with 8 bases left in between. CDR3 length: 13 amino acids. The CDR3, as DNA: TGTGCCAGCAGCGTTCGATCGGATTCACCCCTCCACTTT. Protein: CASSVRSDSPLHF.

The chain couples TRBV29-1 to TRBJ2-3, with 8 positions matching TRBD2. V shed 4 bases and J 4 bases; nucleotides not matched to a gene: 7. Germline V lookup: CDR1 SQVTM, CDR2 ANQGSEA. The length of the CDR3 is 14 residues. The CDR3 nucleotides are TGCAGCGTTGCGCTCGCGGGGGGCTCAGATACGCAGTATTTT. Residues: CSVALAGGSDTQYF.

This chain joins TRBV11-2 and TRBJ2-3, with TRBD2 matching over 16 bases. This CDR3 comprises 18 residues. Unmatched junction bases numbered 7, after V lost 4 bases and J lost 3 bases. The germline V gene encodes CDR1 SGHAT and CDR2 FQNNGV. CDR3 nucleotide sequence: TGTGCCAGCAGCTCCGGGACTAGCGGGGGGGCTGGTACAGATACGCAGTATTTT. Translated: CASSSGTSGGAGTDTQYF.

CDR3 coding DNA: TGTGCCAGTAGCATGGACACCAGGAAAAACACTGAAGCTTTCTTT. Encoded protein: CASSMDTRKNTEAFF. V is TRBV19 and J is TRBJ1-1; possible D gene TRBD1, 5 bases. CDR3 size: 15 residues. V lost 6 bases and J 2 bases, leaving 16 bases between the germline ends. Germline CDR1 is LNHDA and CDR2 is SQIVND (reference sequence).

CDR3 protein: CASSPTGGVAHLYGYTF. The CDR3 DNA reads TGTGCCAGCAGCCCCACAGGGGGCGTCGCGCACCTCTATGGCTACACCTTC. The J gene is TRBJ1-2, the V gene TRBV5-4; TRBD1 matches at 9 bases. The V gene end was trimmed by 4 bases and the J gene end by 4 bases; junction bases not matched to a gene: 14. This CDR3 has 17 residues. Germline loops: CDR1 SGHNT, CDR2 YYREEE (reference sequence).

The chain joins TRBV9 to TRBJ2-3; TRBD1 agrees at 7 bases. V lost 0 bases and J lost 0; bases outside the gene matches: 1. CDR1 is SGDLS, CDR2 YYNGEE, per germline. The CDR3 totals 15 residues. The CDR3 reads CASSVGQGSTDTQYF. In DNA form, the CDR3 reads TGTGCCAGCAGCGTAGGACAGGGAAGCACAGATACGCAGTATTTT.

V usage is TRBV29-1 and J usage is TRBJ2-1; D call uncertain. The CDR3 runs 17 residues. Trimming left V 4 bases short and J 0 bases short, with 19 bases between. The germline V gene encodes CDR1 SQVTM and CDR2 ANQGSEA. The DNA of the CDR3 is TGCAGCGTTGCGTTTCTGACTCGTTCGAGCTCCTACAATGAGCAGTTCTTC. Amino acids: CSVAFLTRSSSYNEQFF.

The chain recombines TRBV9 with TRBJ1-5, with a possible D match to TRBD1 (6 bases). Trimming stripped 0 bases from V and 6 bases from J, with 10 bases between. Germline CDR1 and CDR2: SGDLS and YYNGEE. This CDR3 has 14 residues. Here the CDR3 DNA reads TGTGCCAGCAGCGTAGCAGGGGACGGTCAGCCCCAGCATTTT. Its translation: CASSVAGDGQPQHF.